The TCR beta chain under discussion was sequenced for a study of blood T cell repertoires in COVID-19. In the study overall: Some COVID-19 samples were acute and others convalescent; all came from the United States, Italy and Spain.

Participants came from around 25 US areas, aged about 18 to 95 years. Participant reports of clinical history set cohort assignment. Per the original methods: Counts of nucleated cells, estimated from reference gene primer amplification, were obtained. Method: immunoSEQ multiplex PCR; TCRdb's copy keeps in-frame clones and lacks some. That table gives V, J and clone size, and the DNA gave D and trimming. Counted here are 450,000 to 500,000 clones, about nine tenths occurring once; the ten biggest clones make up under 9.5%. This clonotype was sampled from a woman aged 60-70 years who had recovered from COVID-19. The sequenced sample consisted of PBMCs or T cells enriched from blood (not recorded which).

CDR3 nucleotide sequence: TGTGCCAGCAGGGGGACAGGGGGCGCGGATACGCAGTATTTT. Residues: CASRGTGGADTQYF. This sequence joins TRBV2 and TRBJ2-3; 12 bases align to TRBD1. CDR1 is SNHLY, CDR2 FYNNEI, per germline. V shed 6 bases, J shed 6 bases, and the junction held 4 bases outside the gene matches. The CDR3 has 14 amino acids.